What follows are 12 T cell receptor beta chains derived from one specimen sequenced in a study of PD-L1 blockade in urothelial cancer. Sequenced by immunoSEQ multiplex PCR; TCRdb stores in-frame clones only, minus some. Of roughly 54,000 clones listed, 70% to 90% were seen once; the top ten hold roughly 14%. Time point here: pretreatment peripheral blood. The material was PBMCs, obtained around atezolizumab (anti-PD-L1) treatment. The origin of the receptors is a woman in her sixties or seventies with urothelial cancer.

Here the CDR3 DNA reads TGTGCCAGCTCACCACCGATTACGGCGGCTGAAGCTTTCTTT. Translation gives CASSPPITAAEAFF. The rearrangement uses TRBV18 and TRBJ1-1; D not resolved. Germline V lookup: CDR1 KGHSH, CDR2 LQKENI. The CDR3 has 14 amino acids. V lost 0 bases and J lost 6, with 11 bases in between.

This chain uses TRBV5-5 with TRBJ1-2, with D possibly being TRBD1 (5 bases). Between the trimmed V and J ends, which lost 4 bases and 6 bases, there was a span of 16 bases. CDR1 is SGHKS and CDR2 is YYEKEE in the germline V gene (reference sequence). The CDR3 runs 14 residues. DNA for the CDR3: TGTGCCAGCAGCCCCAGAAGTGACAGCGATGGCTACACCTTC. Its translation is CASSPRSDSDGYTF.

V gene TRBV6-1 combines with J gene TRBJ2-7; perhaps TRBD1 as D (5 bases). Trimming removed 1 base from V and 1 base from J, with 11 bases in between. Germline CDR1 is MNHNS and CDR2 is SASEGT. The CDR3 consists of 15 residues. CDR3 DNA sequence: TGTGCCAGCAGTGAAGGGCAGGGTCTGTCCTACGAGCAGTACTTC. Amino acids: CASSEGQGLSYEQYF.

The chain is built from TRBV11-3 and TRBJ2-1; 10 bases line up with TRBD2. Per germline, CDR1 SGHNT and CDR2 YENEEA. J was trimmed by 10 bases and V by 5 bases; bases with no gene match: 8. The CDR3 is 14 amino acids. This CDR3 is CASSTRTSGTEQFF. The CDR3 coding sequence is TGTGCCAGCAGCACTCGGACTAGCGGAACAGAGCAGTTCTTC. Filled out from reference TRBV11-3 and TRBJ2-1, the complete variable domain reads EAGVVQSPRYKIIEKKQPVAFWCNPISGHNTLYWYLQNLGQGPELLIRYENEEAVDDSQLPKDRFSAERLKGVDSTLKIQPAELGDSAVYLCASSTRTSGTEQFFGPGTRLTVL.

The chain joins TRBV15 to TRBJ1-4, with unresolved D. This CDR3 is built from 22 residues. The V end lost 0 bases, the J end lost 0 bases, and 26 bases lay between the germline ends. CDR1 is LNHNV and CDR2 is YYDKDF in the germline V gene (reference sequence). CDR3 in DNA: TGTGCCACCAGCAGAGATTACGGCCCCAGGCGAGATAAACTGGCAACTAATGAAAAACTGTTTTTT. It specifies CATSRDYGPRRDKLATNEKLFF.

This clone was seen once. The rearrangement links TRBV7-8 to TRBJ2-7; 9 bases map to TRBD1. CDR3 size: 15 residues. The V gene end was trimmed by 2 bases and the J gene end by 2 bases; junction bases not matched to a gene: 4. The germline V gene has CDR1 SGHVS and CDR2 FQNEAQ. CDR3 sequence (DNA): TGTGCCAGCAGCTTAAGACAGGGGGGGCCCTACGAGCAGTACTTC. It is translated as CASSLRQGGPYEQYF. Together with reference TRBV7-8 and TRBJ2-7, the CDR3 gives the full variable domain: GAGVSQSPRYKVAKRGQDVALRCDPISGHVSLFWYQQALGQGPEFLTYFQNEAQLDKSGLPSDRFFAERPEGSVSTLKIQRTQQEDSAVYLCASSLRQGGPYEQYFGPGTRLTVT.

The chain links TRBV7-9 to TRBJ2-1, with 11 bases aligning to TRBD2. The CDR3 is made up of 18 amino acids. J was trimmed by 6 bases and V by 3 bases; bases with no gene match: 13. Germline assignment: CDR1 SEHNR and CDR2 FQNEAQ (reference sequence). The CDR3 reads CASSLGNLAGGPPNEQFF. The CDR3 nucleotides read TGTGCCAGCAGCTTGGGGAATCTAGCGGGGGGCCCCCCCAATGAGCAGTTCTTC.

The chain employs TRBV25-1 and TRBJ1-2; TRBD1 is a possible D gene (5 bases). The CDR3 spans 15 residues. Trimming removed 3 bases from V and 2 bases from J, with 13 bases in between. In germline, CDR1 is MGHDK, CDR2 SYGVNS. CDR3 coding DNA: TGTGCCAGCAGTGATCAAGACAGACTCAACTATGGCTACACCTTC. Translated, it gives CASSDQDRLNYGYTF.

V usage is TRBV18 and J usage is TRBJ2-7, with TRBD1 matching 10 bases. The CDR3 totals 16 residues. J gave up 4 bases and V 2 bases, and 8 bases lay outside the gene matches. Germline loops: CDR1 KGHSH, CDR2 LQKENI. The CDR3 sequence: CASSPVAVGQGYEQYF. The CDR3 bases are TGTGCCAGCTCACCAGTGGCGGTGGGACAGGGGTACGAGCAGTACTTC.

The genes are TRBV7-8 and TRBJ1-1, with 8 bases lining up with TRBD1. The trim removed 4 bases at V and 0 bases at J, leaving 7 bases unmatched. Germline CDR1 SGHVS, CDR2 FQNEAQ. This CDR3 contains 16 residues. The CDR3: CASSSTGDIMNTEAFF. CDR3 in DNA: TGTGCCAGCAGCTCGACAGGGGACATCATGAACACTGAAGCTTTCTTT. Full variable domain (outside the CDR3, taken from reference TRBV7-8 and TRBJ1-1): GAGVSQSPRYKVAKRGQDVALRCDPISGHVSLFWYQQALGQGPEFLTYFQNEAQLDKSGLPSDRFFAERPEGSVSTLKIQRTQQEDSAVYLCASSSTGDIMNTEAFFGQGTRLTVV.

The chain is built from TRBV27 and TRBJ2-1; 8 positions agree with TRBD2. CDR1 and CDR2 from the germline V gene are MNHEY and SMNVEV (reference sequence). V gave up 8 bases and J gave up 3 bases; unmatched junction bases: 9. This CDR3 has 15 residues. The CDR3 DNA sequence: TGTGCCAGCCATACCGGGGGGGGCTACTACAATGAGCAGTTCTTC. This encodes CASHTGGGYYNEQFF.

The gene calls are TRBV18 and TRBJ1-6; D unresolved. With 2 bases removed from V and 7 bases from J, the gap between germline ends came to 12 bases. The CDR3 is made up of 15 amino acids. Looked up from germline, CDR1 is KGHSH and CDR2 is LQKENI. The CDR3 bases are TGTGCCAGCTCACCAATGAAGGGAGGGAATTCACCCCTCCACTTT. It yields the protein CASSPMKGGNSPLHF.